This T cell receptor beta chain was identified during a study of blood T cell repertoires in COVID-19. Study-wide context: Researchers got acute and convalescent COVID-19 samples from the United States, Italy and Spain. PBMCs, B-cell-depleted T cells, or T cells were the source of the cDNA or gDNA that made up the material.

Authors' processing steps: Amplified reference gene primers provided the basis for estimating nucleated cell counts. Method: immunoSEQ multiplex PCR; TCRdb's copy keeps in-frame clones and lacks some. The V and J calls and clone size were taken over from that table, and D and trimming were inferred from the DNA. The data hold tens of thousands of clones, with roughly 80% observed a single time. CDR1 is DFQATT and CDR2 is SNEGSKA in the germline V gene (reference sequence). Trimming pared 3 bases from V and 10 bases from J, leaving 22 bases between. CDR3 length: 15 amino acids. Specimen: peripheral blood. The source of this sequence is an elderly woman with acute or convalescent COVID-19. The rearrangement links TRBV20-1 to TRBJ2-1; tentative D call: TRBD2 (7 bases). CDR3 bases: TGCAGTGCTAGTTTGCGGGGGCCGGGCTCAGGGGAGCAGTTCTTC. This translates into CSASLRGPGSGEQFF.